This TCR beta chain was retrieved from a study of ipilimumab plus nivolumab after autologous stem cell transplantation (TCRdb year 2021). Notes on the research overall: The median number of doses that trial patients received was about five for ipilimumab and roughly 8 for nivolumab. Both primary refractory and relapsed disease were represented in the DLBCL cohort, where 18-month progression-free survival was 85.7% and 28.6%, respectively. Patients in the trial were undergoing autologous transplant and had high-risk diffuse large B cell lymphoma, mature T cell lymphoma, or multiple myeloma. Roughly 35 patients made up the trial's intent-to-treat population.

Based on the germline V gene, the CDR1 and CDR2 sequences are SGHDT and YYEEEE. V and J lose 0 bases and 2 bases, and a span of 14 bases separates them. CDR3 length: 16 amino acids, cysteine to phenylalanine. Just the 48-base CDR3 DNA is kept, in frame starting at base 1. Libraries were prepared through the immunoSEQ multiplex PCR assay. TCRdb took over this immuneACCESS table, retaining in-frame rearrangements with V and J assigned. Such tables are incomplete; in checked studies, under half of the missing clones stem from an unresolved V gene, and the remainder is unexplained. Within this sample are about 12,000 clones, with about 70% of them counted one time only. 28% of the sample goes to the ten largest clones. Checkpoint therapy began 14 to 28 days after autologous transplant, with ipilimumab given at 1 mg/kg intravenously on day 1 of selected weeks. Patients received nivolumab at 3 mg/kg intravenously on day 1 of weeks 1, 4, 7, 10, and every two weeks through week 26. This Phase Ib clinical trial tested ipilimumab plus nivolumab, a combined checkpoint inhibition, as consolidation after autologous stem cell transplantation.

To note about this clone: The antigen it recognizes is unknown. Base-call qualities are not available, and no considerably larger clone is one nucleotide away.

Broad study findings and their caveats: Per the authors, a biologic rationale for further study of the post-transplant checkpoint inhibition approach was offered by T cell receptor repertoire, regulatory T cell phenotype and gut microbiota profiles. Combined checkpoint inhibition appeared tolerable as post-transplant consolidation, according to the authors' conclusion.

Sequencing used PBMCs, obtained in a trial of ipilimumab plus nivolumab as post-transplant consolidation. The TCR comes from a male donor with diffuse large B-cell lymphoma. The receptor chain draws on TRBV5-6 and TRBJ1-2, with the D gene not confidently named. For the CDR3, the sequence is CASSLAGSGPNYGYTF. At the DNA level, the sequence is TGTGCCAGCAGCTTGGCTGGATCCGGTCCAAACTATGGCTACACCTTC.